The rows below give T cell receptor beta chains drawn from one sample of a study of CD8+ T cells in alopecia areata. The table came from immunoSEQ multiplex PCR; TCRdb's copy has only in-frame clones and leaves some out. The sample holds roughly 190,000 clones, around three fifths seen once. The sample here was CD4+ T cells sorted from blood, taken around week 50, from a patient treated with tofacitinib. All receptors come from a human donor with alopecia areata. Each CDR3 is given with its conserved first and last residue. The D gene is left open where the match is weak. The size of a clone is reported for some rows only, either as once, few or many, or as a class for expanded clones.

cdr3_aa: CASSLMRLAGGRDEQFF; cdr3_nt: TGTGCCAGCAGCCTCATGAGACTAGCGGGGGGCAGAGATGAGCAGTTCTTC; d_call: TRBD2; cdr3_length: 17; j_call: TRBJ2-1; clone_size: few; v_call: TRBV7-2
cdr3_aa: CASSFLLAGLTDTQYF; cdr3_nt: TGTGCCAGCAGTTTTTTACTAGCGGGCCTCACAGATACGCAGTATTTT; d_call: TRBD2; cdr3_length: 16; j_call: TRBJ2-3; clone_size: .; v_call: TRBV27
cdr3_aa: CASSLDQGQYF; cdr3_nt: TGTGCCAGCAGCTTAGACCAGGGGCAGTACTTC; d_call: .; cdr3_length: 11; j_call: TRBJ2-7; clone_size: .; v_call: TRBV11-2
cdr3_aa: CASIRRSTSSYEQYF; cdr3_nt: TGTGCCAGCATCCGACGGAGCACTAGCTCCTACGAGCAGTACTTC; d_call: .; cdr3_length: 15; j_call: TRBJ2-7; clone_size: once; v_call: TRBV5-6
cdr3_aa: CAVGGVLGETQYF; cdr3_nt: TGTGCCGTGGGAGGGGTGCTGGGCGAGACCCAGTACTTC; d_call: TRBD2; cdr3_length: 13; j_call: TRBJ2-5; clone_size: .; v_call: TRBV6-1
cdr3_aa: CASSRGPMGETQYF; cdr3_nt: TGTGCCAGCAGCCGAGGACCCATGGGAGAGACCCAGTACTTC; d_call: .; cdr3_length: 14; j_call: TRBJ2-5; clone_size: many; v_call: TRBV5-6
cdr3_aa: CASTPWTENYGYTF; cdr3_nt: TGTGCCAGCACCCCTTGGACAGAGAACTATGGCTACACCTTC; d_call: .; cdr3_length: 14; j_call: TRBJ1-2; clone_size: .; v_call: TRBV7-2
cdr3_aa: CASSLELSSYNEQFF; cdr3_nt: TGTGCCAGCAGCTTAGAGCTTAGCTCCTACAATGAGCAGTTCTTC; d_call: .; cdr3_length: 15; j_call: TRBJ2-1; clone_size: few; v_call: TRBV7-2
cdr3_aa: CASSFPPHEAFF; cdr3_nt: TGTGCCAGCAGTTTTCCCCCGCACGAGGCTTTCTTT; d_call: .; cdr3_length: 12; j_call: TRBJ1-1; clone_size: .; v_call: TRBV27
cdr3_aa: CSVEEDGYNEQFF; cdr3_nt: TGCAGCGTTGAAGAGGACGGCTACAATGAGCAGTTCTTC; d_call: .; cdr3_length: 13; j_call: TRBJ2-1; clone_size: few; v_call: TRBV29-1
cdr3_aa: CASSKGQGVNSGANVLTF; cdr3_nt: TGTGCCAGCAGCAAAGGACAGGGGGTTAACTCTGGGGCCAACGTCCTGACTTTC; d_call: .; cdr3_length: 18; j_call: TRBJ2-6; clone_size: .; v_call: TRBV21-1
cdr3_aa: CASSYSSGQYTGELFF; cdr3_nt: TGTGCCAGCAGTTACTCCTCTGGACAGTACACCGGGGAGCTGTTTTTT; d_call: .; cdr3_length: 16; j_call: TRBJ2-2; clone_size: .; v_call: TRBV6-5
cdr3_aa: CASSQGVANEQFF; cdr3_nt: TGTGCCAGCAGTCAGGGGGTGGCCAATGAGCAGTTCTTC; d_call: TRBD1; cdr3_length: 13; j_call: TRBJ2-1; clone_size: few; v_call: TRBV11-3
cdr3_aa: CSGKGGSANEQFF; cdr3_nt: TGCAGCGGGAAGGGGGGGTCCGCCAATGAGCAGTTCTTC; d_call: .; cdr3_length: 13; j_call: TRBJ2-1; clone_size: .; v_call: TRBV29-1
cdr3_aa: CASSFPGGAGETQYF; cdr3_nt: TGTGCCAGCAGCTTCCCCGGGGGGGCCGGGGAGACCCAGTACTTC; d_call: TRBD2; cdr3_length: 15; j_call: TRBJ2-5; clone_size: .; v_call: TRBV13
cdr3_aa: CASSLNDQPQHF; cdr3_nt: TGTGCCAGCAGCTTGAACGATCAGCCCCAGCATTTT; d_call: .; cdr3_length: 12; j_call: TRBJ1-5; clone_size: .; v_call: TRBV5-4
cdr3_aa: CSARGHNEQFF; cdr3_nt: TGCAGTGCTAGAGGACACAATGAGCAGTTCTTC; d_call: .; cdr3_length: 11; j_call: TRBJ2-1; clone_size: .; v_call: TRBV20-1
cdr3_aa: CASSPGLERVNYGYTF; cdr3_nt: TGTGCCAGCAGCCCTGGATTAGAAAGGGTTAACTATGGCTACACCTTC; d_call: .; cdr3_length: 16; j_call: TRBJ1-2; clone_size: once; v_call: TRBV5-4
cdr3_aa: CASSLGSGANVLTF; cdr3_nt: TGTGCCAGCAGCCTGGGCTCTGGGGCCAACGTCCTGACTTTC; d_call: .; cdr3_length: 14; j_call: TRBJ2-6; clone_size: few; v_call: TRBV14
cdr3_aa: CASSVEEGSIMSSYNEQFF; cdr3_nt: TGTGCCAGCAGCGTAGAGGAAGGTAGCATAATGAGCTCCTACAATGAGCAGTTCTTC; d_call: .; cdr3_length: 19; j_call: TRBJ2-1; clone_size: .; v_call: TRBV9
cdr3_aa: CSVGAKTGGGTDTQYF; cdr3_nt: TGCAGCGTTGGAGCAAAGACAGGGGGCGGGACAGATACGCAGTATTTT; d_call: TRBD1; cdr3_length: 16; j_call: TRBJ2-3; clone_size: .; v_call: TRBV29-1
cdr3_aa: CASSITSRNSNEQFF; cdr3_nt: TGCGCCAGCAGCATAACTAGCCGAAATTCCAATGAGCAGTTCTTC; d_call: .; cdr3_length: 15; j_call: TRBJ2-1; clone_size: many; v_call: TRBV5-1